Below, one TCR beta chain is given with its context. This clonotype was seen a handful of times. Its antigen remains unidentified. Within one base of it there is no much larger clone, and no base qualities were kept. These data originate in a study of early T cells in non-severe SARS-CoV-2 infection (dated by TCRdb to the early 2020s). Study-level background: Bulk RNA from unsorted whole blood was used for TCR sequencing, so alpha and beta chains could not be paired. Study-level results and caveats: Matching against VDJdb was skewed toward anti-spike CD8 responses, likely underestimated virus-specific expansions, and missed private and CD4 specificities.

The method was 5' RACE. Sequencing took place on a NextSeq 500. Unique molecular identifiers were attached to individual cDNA molecules in the TCR library protocol so that sequencing error and PCR bias could be corrected. Both TCR alpha and beta chains were sequenced, and tight co-correlation was observed between alpha and beta sequence abundances in each sample. Concerning the study's data processing: Decombinator V4 was used to annotate the V gene, J gene and CDR3 of the TCR sequences. Expanded TCRs were defined as changing significantly between any two time points under a Poisson model with p below 0.0001. TCR abundances were normalised to the total number of TCRs sequenced per sample and were expressed as counts per million. MAIT TCRs were defined by TRAV1-2 paired with TRAJ12, TRAJ20 or TRAJ33, and iNKT TCRs by TRAV10 paired with TRAJ18. VDJdb, accessed 1 November 2021, was searched for CMV, EBV and SARS-CoV-2 annotated TCRs, excluding TCRs annotated for multiple antigens. The public reads were run again by TCRdb, first through fastp at Q25 and then through MiXCR, and only productive beta chains were kept. Every entry covers one CDR3 protein and lists the most common genes and DNA from its rows. The V and J calls, along with clone size, are taken from TCRdb and not from the paper's own processing. This sample is represented by just over 80,000 distinct CDR3 sequences; roughly 13% of them were singletons. 1.4% of the sample belongs to the ten largest clones.

The CDR1 and CDR2 encoded by the germline V gene (reference sequence) are LGHDT and YNNKEL. The trim is 3 bases for V and 2 bases for J, with a gap of 13 bases between the germline ends. The CDR3 holds 15 amino acids from the cysteine to the phenylalanine. Only CDR3 DNA remains: 45 bases, in frame from the first base. The study was a case-control design nested within a healthcare worker cohort in London, UK, with weekly nasopharyngeal swab PCR tests and blood sampling. Healthcare workers were recruited between 23 and 31 March 2020, during the week of the UK lockdown, and were followed weekly for up to roughly 15 weeks.

The rearrangement joined TRBV3-1 to TRBJ2-5; TRBD1 is perhaps the D gene, given 6 matching bases. Sequencing used whole blood. This TCR was recovered from an adult who was a healthcare worker with PCR-confirmed SARS-CoV-2 infection or an uninfected control (not recorded which). The CDR3 protein sequence reads: CASSQFQGRQETQYF. The DNA sequence reads TGTGCCAGCAGCCAGTTCCAGGGGCGTCAAGAGACCCAGTACTTC.